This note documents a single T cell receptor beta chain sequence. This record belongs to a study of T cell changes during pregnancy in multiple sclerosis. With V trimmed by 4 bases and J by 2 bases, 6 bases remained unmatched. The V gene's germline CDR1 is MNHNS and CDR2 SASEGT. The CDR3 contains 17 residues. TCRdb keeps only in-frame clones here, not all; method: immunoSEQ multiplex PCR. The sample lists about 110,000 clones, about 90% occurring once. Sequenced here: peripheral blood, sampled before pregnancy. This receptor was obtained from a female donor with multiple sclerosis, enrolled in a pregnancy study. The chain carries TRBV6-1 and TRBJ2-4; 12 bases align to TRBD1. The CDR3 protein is CASSGGQGASSKNIQYF. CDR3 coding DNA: TGTGCCAGCAGTGGGGGACAGGGGGCGAGCTCCAAAAACATTCAGTACTTC.